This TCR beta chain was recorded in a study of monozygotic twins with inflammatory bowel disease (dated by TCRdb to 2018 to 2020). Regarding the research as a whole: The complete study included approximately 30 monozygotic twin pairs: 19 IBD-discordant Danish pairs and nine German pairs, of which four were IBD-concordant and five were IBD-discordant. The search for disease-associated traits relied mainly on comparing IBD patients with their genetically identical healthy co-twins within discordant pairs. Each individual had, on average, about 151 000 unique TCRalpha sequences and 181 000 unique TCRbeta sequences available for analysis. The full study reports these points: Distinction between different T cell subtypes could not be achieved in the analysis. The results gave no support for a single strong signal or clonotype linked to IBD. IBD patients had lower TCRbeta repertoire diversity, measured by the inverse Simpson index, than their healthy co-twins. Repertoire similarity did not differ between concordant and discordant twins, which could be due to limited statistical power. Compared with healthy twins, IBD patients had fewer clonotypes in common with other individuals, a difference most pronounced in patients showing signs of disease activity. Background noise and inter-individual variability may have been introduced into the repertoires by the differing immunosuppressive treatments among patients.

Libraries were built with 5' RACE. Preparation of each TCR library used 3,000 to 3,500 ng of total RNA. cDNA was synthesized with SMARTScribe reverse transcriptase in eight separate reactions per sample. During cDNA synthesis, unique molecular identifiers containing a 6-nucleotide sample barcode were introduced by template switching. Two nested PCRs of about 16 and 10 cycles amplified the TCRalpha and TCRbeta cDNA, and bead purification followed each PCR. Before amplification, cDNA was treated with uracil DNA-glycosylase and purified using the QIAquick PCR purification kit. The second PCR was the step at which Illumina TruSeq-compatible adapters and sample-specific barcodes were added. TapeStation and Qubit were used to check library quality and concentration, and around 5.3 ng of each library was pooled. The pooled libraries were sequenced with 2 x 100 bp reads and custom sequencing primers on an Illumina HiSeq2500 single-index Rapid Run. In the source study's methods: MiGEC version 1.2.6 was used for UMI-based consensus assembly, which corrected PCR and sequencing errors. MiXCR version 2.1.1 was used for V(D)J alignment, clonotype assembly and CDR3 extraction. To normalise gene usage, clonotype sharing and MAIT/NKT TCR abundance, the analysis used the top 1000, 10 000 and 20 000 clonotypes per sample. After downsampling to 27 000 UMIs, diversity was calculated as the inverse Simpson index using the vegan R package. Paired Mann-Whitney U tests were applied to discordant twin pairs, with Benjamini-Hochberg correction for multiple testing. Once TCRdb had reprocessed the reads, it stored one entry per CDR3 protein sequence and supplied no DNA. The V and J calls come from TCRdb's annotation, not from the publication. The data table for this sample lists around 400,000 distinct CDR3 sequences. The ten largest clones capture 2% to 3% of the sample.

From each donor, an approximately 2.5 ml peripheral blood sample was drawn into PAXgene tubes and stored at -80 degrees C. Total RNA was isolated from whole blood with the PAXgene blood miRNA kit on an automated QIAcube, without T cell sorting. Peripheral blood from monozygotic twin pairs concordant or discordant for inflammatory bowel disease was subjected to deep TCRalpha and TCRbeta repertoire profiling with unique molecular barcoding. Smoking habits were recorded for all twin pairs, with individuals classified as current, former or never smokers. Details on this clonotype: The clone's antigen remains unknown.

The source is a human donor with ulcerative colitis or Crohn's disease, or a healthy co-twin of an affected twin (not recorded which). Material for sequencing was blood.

CDR3 region: CASSAKGGSGTGELFF. Recombination joined TRBV12-3 or TRBV12-4 with TRBJ2-2; the D gene TCRdb calls, TRBD2, cannot be checked with no DNA. The CDR3 numbers 16 residues from cysteine through phenylalanine. Only the protein sequence is given.